This T cell receptor (beta chain) was documented in a study of T cell responses to AZD1222 COVID-19 vaccine. Study-wide results and limits: Spike-specific TCR breadth and depth went up after people got two AZD1222 doses. Across spike, vaccine-associated CD4 TCRs were found, dominant at 160-218 and 743-854. Regions left unmutated in variants are reportedly the target of nearly half of spike-specific TCRs.

Germline assignment: CDR1 KGHSH and CDR2 LQKENI. Trimming took off 1 base at V and 9 bases at J, with 7 bases between the two ends. The CDR3 spans 12 residues. With regard to this clone: Its target is unknown.

TCRdb's copy holds only in-frame clones and misses some; the assay was immunoSEQ multiplex PCR. Among roughly 71,000 clones, about 85% were seen once, and the ten largest hold roughly 22%. V usage is TRBV18 and J usage is TRBJ2-1; D is unclear. This specimen was peripheral blood, taken on day 0 of AZD1222 vaccination. This clonotype originated in an adult in good health. CDR3 sequence: CASSPLSAEQFF. CDR3 DNA: TGTGCCAGCTCACCACTATCCGCTGAGCAGTTCTTC.